This paragraph covers one T cell receptor (beta chain) sequence. This entry comes from a study of PD-1 blockade in classical Hodgkin lymphoma. With 2 bases removed from V and 0 bases from J, the gap between germline ends came to 10 bases. From germline, CDR1 is WNHNN and CDR2 SYGVQD (reference sequence). The CDR3 covers 16 residues. Sequencing used immunoSEQ multiplex PCR; TCRdb keeps in-frame clones, though not all of them. Of 100,000 or so clones detected, approximately 90% appear once; the ten largest clones hold more than 6.5%. Each patient experienced a relapse that followed autologous stem cell transplantation, and brentuximab vedotin exposure varied.

Sequencing was performed on peripheral blood mononuclear cells (PBMCs), taken before the second cycle of nivolumab. The sequence came from a human donor with classical Hodgkin lymphoma. This rearrangement joins TRBV10-1 to TRBJ1-4; the D is unclear. The CDR3 sequence is CASSETVRTTNEKLFF. For the CDR3, the DNA is TGCGCCAGCAGTGAGACCGTACGAACAACTAATGAAAAACTGTTTTTT.